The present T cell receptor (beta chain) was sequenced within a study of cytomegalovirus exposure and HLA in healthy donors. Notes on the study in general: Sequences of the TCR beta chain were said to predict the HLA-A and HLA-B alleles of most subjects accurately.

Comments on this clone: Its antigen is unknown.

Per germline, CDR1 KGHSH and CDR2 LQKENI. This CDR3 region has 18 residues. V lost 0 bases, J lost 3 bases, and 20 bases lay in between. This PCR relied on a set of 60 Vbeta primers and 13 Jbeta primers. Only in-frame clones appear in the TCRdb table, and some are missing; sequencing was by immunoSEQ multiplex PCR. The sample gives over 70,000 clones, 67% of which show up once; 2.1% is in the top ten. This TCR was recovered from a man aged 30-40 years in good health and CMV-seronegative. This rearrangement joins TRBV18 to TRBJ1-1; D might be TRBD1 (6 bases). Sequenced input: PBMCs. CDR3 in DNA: TGTGCCAGCTCACCACCGGGTGGGTTCGGGGGGCCCTACACTGAAGCTTTCTTT. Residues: CASSPPGGFGGPYTEAFF.